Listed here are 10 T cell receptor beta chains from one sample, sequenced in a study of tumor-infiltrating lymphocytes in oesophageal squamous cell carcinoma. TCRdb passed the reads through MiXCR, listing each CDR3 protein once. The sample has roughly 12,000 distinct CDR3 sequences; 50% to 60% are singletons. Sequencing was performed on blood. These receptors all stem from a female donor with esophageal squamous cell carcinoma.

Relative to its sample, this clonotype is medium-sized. The CDR3: CASSESGNTGELFF. In DNA form, the CDR3 reads TGCGCCAGCAGTGAATCGGGGAACACCGGGGAGCTGTTTTTT. The chain uses TRBV10-1 and TRBJ2-2, with no clear D. V lost 3 bases to trimming and J lost 1 base, with 6 bases between them. This CDR3 contains 14 residues. Germline-derived CDR1 and CDR2 are WNHNN and SYGVQD (reference sequence).

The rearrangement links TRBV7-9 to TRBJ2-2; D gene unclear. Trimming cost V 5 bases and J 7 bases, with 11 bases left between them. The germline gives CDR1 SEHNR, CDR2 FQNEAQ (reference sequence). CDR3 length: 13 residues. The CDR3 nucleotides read TGTGCCAGCAGCCTAACGTTGGGCGGGGAGCTGTTTTTT. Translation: CASSLTLGGELFF.

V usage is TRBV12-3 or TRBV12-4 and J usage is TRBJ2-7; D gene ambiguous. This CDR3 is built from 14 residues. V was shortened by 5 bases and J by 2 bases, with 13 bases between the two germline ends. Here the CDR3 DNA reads TGTGCCAGCAGTCAGACACTACCCGCCTACGAGCAGTACTTC. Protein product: CASSQTLPAYEQYF.

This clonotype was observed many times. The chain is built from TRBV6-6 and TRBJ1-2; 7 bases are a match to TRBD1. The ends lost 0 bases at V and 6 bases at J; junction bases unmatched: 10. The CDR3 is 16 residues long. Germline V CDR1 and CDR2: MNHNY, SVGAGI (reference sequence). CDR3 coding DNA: TGTGCCAGCAGTTACTCCCAAGGGGGCAATCTTAATGGCTACACCTTC. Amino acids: CASSYSQGGNLNGYTF.

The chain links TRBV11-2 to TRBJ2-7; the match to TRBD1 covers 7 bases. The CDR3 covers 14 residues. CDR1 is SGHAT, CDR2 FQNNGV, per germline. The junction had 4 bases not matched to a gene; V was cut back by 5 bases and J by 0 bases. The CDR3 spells CASSSRDSSYEQYF. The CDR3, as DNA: TGTGCCAGCAGCAGCCGGGACAGCTCCTACGAGCAGTACTTC.

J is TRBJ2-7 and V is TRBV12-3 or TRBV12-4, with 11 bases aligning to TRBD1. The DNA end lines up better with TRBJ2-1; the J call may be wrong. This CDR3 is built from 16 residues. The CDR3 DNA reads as TGTGCCAGCAGTCCTGGCGGGACAGGGGGATACAATGAGCAGTTCTTC. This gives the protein CASSPGGTGGYNEQFF.

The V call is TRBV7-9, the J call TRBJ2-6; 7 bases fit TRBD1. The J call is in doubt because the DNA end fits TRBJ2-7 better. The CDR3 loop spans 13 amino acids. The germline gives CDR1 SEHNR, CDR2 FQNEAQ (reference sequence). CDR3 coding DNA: TGTGCCAGCAGCTTGGGACAGATTAACGAGCAGTACTTC. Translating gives CASSLGQINEQYF.

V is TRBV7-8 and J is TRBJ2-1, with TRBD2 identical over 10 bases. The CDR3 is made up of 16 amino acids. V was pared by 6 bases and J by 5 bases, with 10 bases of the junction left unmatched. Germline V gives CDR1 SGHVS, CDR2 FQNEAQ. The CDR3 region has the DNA TGTGCCAGCAGGAGCCAGCGGGAGGGCCAAGACAATGAGCAGTTCTTC. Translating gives CASRSQREGQDNEQFF.

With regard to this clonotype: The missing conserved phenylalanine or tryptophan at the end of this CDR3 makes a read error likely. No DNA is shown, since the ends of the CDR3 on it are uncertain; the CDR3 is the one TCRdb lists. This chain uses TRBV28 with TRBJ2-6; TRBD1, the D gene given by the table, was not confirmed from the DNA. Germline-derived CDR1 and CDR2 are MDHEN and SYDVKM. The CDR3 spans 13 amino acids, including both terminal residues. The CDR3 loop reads CASSNGYEQYFGA.

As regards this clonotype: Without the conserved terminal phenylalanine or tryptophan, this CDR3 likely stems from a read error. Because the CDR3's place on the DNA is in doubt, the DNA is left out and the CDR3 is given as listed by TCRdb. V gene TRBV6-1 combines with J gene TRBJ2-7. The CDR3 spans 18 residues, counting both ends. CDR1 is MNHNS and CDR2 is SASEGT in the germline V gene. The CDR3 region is CASRESGASSYNEQFFGS.